What follows are 11 T cell receptor beta chains derived from one specimen sequenced in a study of blood T cell repertoires in COVID-19. Some clones are missing from TCRdb's copy, which holds only in-frame ones; the method was immunoSEQ multiplex PCR. Of fewer than 45,000 clones in the sample, 91% are singletons; the top ten hold around 16%. The sequencing sample was made of peripheral blood. The receptors come from a young woman in a cohort sampled during active COVID-19.

The V and J genes are TRBV14 and TRBJ1-2, with D possibly being TRBD1 (5 bases). This CDR3 spans 13 amino acids. V was pared by 1 base and J by 8 bases, with 11 bases between. The germline V gene encodes CDR1 SGHDN and CDR2 FVKESK. The CDR3 here is CASSQGTLNGYTF. CDR3 DNA sequence: TGTGCCAGCAGCCAAGGGACACTGAACGGCTACACCTTC.

This chain connects TRBV19 to TRBJ2-6, with 10 bases matching TRBD1. J was trimmed by 0 bases and V by 4 bases; bases with no gene match: 6. CDR3 length: 18 amino acids. From germline, CDR1 is LNHDA and CDR2 SQIVND (reference sequence). The CDR3: CASSRGTGVRSGANVLTF. The CDR3 coding sequence is TGTGCCAGTAGTAGGGGGACAGGGGTTCGCTCTGGGGCCAACGTCCTGACTTTC. Supplemented by reference TRBV19 and TRBJ2-6, the full variable domain reads DGGITQSPKYLFRKEGQNVTLSCEQNLNHDAMYWYRQDPGQGLRLIYYSQIVNDFQKGDIAEGYSVSREKKESFPLTVTSAQKNPTAFYLCASSRGTGVRSGANVLTFGAGSRLTVL.

The J gene is TRBJ1-1, the V gene TRBV10-3, with D unresolved. V was shortened by 5 bases and J by 7 bases, with 8 bases between the two germline ends. The CDR3 length is 11 residues. The germline gives CDR1 ENHRY, CDR2 SYGVKD. The CDR3 DNA follows: TGTGCCATCAGTCCCCACGGTGAAGCTTTCTTT. Translating gives CAISPHGEAFF.

The V and J genes are TRBV2 and TRBJ2-7, with D tentatively TRBD2 (5 bases). The germline V gene has CDR1 SNHLY and CDR2 FYNNEI. The CDR3 is made up of 15 amino acids. Trimming pared 2 bases from V and 4 bases from J, leaving 15 bases between. The CDR3 reads CASSEPEEGRYEQYF. The CDR3 coding sequence is TGTGCCAGCAGTGAACCCGAAGAGGGCAGGTACGAGCAGTACTTC.

This clone showed up just a few times. CDR3 coding DNA: TGTGCCAGTAGTATAGGGAGCGGGATCGCCACAGATACGCAGTATTTT. The encoded protein is CASSIGSGIATDTQYF. This rearrangement joins TRBV19 to TRBJ2-3, with 7 bases matching TRBD2. Germline V gives CDR1 LNHDA, CDR2 SQIVND (reference sequence). CDR3 length: 16 amino acids. Losses at the gene ends were 1 base for V and 2 bases for J; bases not matched to a gene: 6. The full variable domain, with the rest looked up from reference TRBV19 and TRBJ2-3, is DGGITQSPKYLFRKEGQNVTLSCEQNLNHDAMYWYRQDPGQGLRLIYYSQIVNDFQKGDIAEGYSVSREKKESFPLTVTSAQKNPTAFYLCASSIGSGIATDTQYFGPGTRLTVL.

V usage is TRBV30 and J usage is TRBJ1-1; no reliable D call. Per the germline V gene, CDR1 is GTSNPN and CDR2 is SVGIG (reference sequence). V lost 3 bases to trimming and J lost 1 base, with 15 bases between them. This CDR3 has 15 amino acids. Here the CDR3 reads CAWSRLGGRNTEAFF. CDR3 DNA sequence: TGTGCCTGGAGCCGACTAGGTGGCCGGAACACTGAAGCTTTCTTT.

The chain recombines TRBV3-1 (or the pseudogene TRBV3-2) with TRBJ2-3; D uncertain. Trimming left V 6 bases short and J 0 bases short, with 4 bases between. Germline assignment: CDR1 LGHDT and CDR2 YNNKEL (reference sequence). The CDR3 has 12 residues. In DNA form, the CDR3 reads TGTGCCAGCAGGACTAGCACAGATACGCAGTATTTT. This gives the protein CASRTSTDTQYF.

This chain connects TRBV9 to TRBJ1-6; possible D gene TRBD1, 5 bases. This CDR3 is 17 amino acids long. Germline V lookup: CDR1 SGDLS, CDR2 YYNGEE. Between the trimmed V and J ends, which lost 0 bases and 0 bases, there was a span of 10 bases. The CDR3 sequence is CASSVARTSSYNSPLHF. CDR3 DNA: TGTGCCAGCAGCGTAGCGAGGACAAGCTCCTATAATTCACCCCTCCACTTT.

The chain joins TRBV11-3 to TRBJ1-6; D unresolved. CDR3 length equals 14 residues. Germline V CDR1 and CDR2: SGHNT, YENEEA. Trimming removed 3 bases from V and 7 bases from J, with 10 bases in between. The CDR3 region has the DNA TGTGCCAGCAGCTTGGGAGTGCCCAATTCACCCCTCCACTTT. It codes for CASSLGVPNSPLHF.

The chain uses TRBV7-9 and TRBJ2-3, with D possibly TRBD2 on 7 matching bases. Germline CDR1 reads SEHNR; CDR2 reads FQNEAQ (reference sequence). This CDR3 has 14 residues. The V gene lost 11 bases and the J gene lost 0 bases, with 15 bases spanning the gap. CDR3 sequence (DNA): TGTGCCTGGGGGGGCAGCCCGAGCACAGATACGCAGTATTTT. It is translated as CAWGGSPSTDTQYF.

CDR3 protein: CATSDPGQGAGNTIYF. The CDR3, as DNA: TGTGCCACCAGTGACCCCGGGCAGGGGGCCGGAAACACCATATATTTT. The genes are TRBV24-1 and TRBJ1-3, with 8 bases lining up with TRBD1. CDR1 is KGHDR and CDR2 is SFDVKD in the germline V gene. CDR3 length: 16 residues. V dropped 4 bases and J dropped 4; count of bases not matched to a gene: 8.